One and the same sample provided the 21 T cell receptor beta chains below, sequenced in a study of blood T cell repertoires in COVID-19 (dated by TCRdb to about 2020). Library generation was performed with the immunoSEQ multiplex PCR assay. What TCRdb holds here is the immuneACCESS table cut down to in-frame rearrangements. Part of the clones is not present; checked against another copy, under half of the missing clones reflect an unresolved V gene, and the others are unexplained. For this sample there are around 300,000 clones; 88% appear just once. The top ten constitute under 6% of the sample. Input material: PBMCs or T cells enriched from blood (not recorded which). The receptor source for this set is a man aged 25-45 years who had recovered from COVID-19.

The genes are TRBV28 and TRBJ1-6; 8 bases line up with TRBD1. The CDR3 is 19 amino acids. The V gene's germline CDR1 is MDHEN and CDR2 SYDVKM. The V and J ends lost 1 base and 0 bases, in that order; junction bases with no gene match: 8. CDR3 sequence: CASSLYRGSWGSYNSPLHF. In nucleotides, the CDR3 is TGTGCCAGCAGTTTATACAGGGGGTCGTGGGGCTCCTATAATTCACCCCTCCACTTT. The full variable domain, completed using reference TRBV28 and TRBJ1-6, is DVKVTQSSRYLVKRTGEKVFLECVQDMDHENMFWYRQDPGLGLRLIYFSYDVKMKEKGDIPEGYSVSREKKERFSLILESASTNQTSMYLCASSLYRGSWGSYNSPLHFGNGTRLTVT.

This chain's CDR3 is CASSELDSSNQPQHF. The CDR3 nucleotides are TGTGCCAGCAGTGAACTGGACAGTAGCAATCAGCCCCAGCATTTT. The J gene is TRBJ1-5, the V gene TRBV6-1; tentatively, D is TRBD1 (6 bases). With 2 bases removed from V and 0 bases from J, the gap between germline ends came to 8 bases. Germline CDR1 is MNHNS and CDR2 is SASEGT. The CDR3 totals 15 residues.

This chain uses TRBV7-9 with TRBJ2-7; 7 positions agree with TRBD1. Germline trimming cut 2 bases from V and 6 bases from J; bases unmatched to any gene: 7. The germline V gene has CDR1 SEHNR and CDR2 FQNEAQ (reference sequence). CDR3 length: 14 amino acids. The CDR3 sequence is CASSLRQGNGEQYF. CDR3 bases: TGTGCCAGCAGCTTAAGACAGGGTAACGGCGAGCAGTACTTC.

V gene TRBV19 combines with J gene TRBJ2-1; weak D call: TRBD2 (7 bases). The CDR3 extends over 12 amino acids. Between the trimmed V and J ends, which lost 6 bases and 7 bases, there was a span of 10 bases. The V gene's germline CDR1 is LNHDA and CDR2 SQIVND (reference sequence). CDR3 bases: TGTGCCAGTAGCGGGGGGCCAAATGAGCAGTTCTTC. This sequence encodes CASSGGPNEQFF. Looking up the rest from reference TRBV19 and TRBJ2-1 gives the full variable domain: DGGITQSPKYLFRKEGQNVTLSCEQNLNHDAMYWYRQDPGQGLRLIYYSQIVNDFQKGDIAEGYSVSREKKESFPLTVTSAQKNPTAFYLCASSGGPNEQFFGPGTRLTVL.

The V call is TRBV10-2, the J call TRBJ2-4; 13 nucleotides align to TRBD2. The CDR3 consists of 17 residues. Trimming at V came to 2 bases and at J to 2 bases, leaving 3 bases not matched to a gene. The germline gives CDR1 WSHSY, CDR2 SAAADI. The chain's CDR3 is CASSETSGGGSKNIQYF. CDR3 nucleotides: TGCGCCAGCAGTGAGACTAGCGGGGGGGGTTCCAAAAACATTCAGTACTTC.

The V call is TRBV27, the J call TRBJ1-5; D is uncertain. V was trimmed by 4 bases and J by 2 bases, leaving 12 bases between them. CDR1 is MNHEY and CDR2 is SMNVEV in the germline V gene (reference sequence). This CDR3 region has 15 residues. CDR3 bases: TGTGCCAGCAGTTCCACTCCCGGGGGCAATCAGCCCCAGCATTTT. Residues: CASSSTPGGNQPQHF.

This clone was counted between two and nine times. The chain recombines TRBV5-4 with TRBJ1-2, with unresolved D. V dropped 6 bases and J dropped 1 base, with 19 bases sitting between them. The CDR3 sequence is 16 residues long. The germline V gene encodes CDR1 SGHNT and CDR2 YYREEE (reference sequence). The CDR3 DNA reads as TGTGCCAGCAACTCTTACACACAGCGGTTTAACTATGGCTACACCTTC. This translates into CASNSYTQRFNYGYTF.

The rearrangement uses TRBV21-1 and TRBJ2-3; the table's D gene call, TRBD1, was not cross checked with the DNA. TRBV21-1 is a recognized pseudogene. The CDR3 has 14 amino acids. The CDR3 bases are TGTGCCAGCAGCAAGGACAGGGGAACAGATACGCAGTATTTT. It yields the protein CASSKDRGTDTQYF.

The CDR3 nucleotides read TGCGCCAGCAGCCTCCGACAGTACAATGAGCAGTTCTTC. Translating it yields CASSLRQYNEQFF. The V and J genes are TRBV5-1 and TRBJ2-1; perhaps TRBD1 as D (5 bases). The germline CDR1 and CDR2 sequences are SGHRS and YFSETQ. This CDR3 region has 13 residues. V gave up 4 bases and J gave up 4 bases, with 9 bases separating them.

There are many counts of this clone. This chain links TRBV2 with TRBJ1-2, with 7 bases lining up with TRBD1. This CDR3 is 11 amino acids long. The V gene's germline CDR1 is SNHLY and CDR2 FYNNEI. The trim removed 4 bases at V and 7 bases at J, leaving 0 bases unmatched. Here the CDR3 DNA reads TGTGCCAGCAGTGGACAGGGTGGCTACACCTTC. It codes for CASSGQGGYTF.

Only one count was recorded for this clone. CDR3 sequence (DNA): TGTGCCATCAGGGGTGGGACTAGCGGGGACCAAGAGACCCAGTACTTC. Translating it yields CAIRGGTSGDQETQYF. The V call is TRBV10-3, the J call TRBJ2-5, with 13 positions matching TRBD2. V lost 6 bases to trimming and J lost 0 bases; unmatched junction nucleotides: 4. This CDR3 has 16 residues. Germline CDR1 reads ENHRY; CDR2 reads SYGVKD.

CDR3 amino acids: CASEQGRTEAFF. In nucleotides, the CDR3 is TGTGCCAGCGAACAGGGGAGGACTGAAGCTTTCTTT. The gene calls are TRBV28 and TRBJ1-1, with 7 bases identical to TRBD1. V dropped 8 bases and J dropped 5; count of bases not matched to a gene: 5. Germline loops: CDR1 MDHEN, CDR2 SYDVKM. This CDR3 comprises 12 residues.

The V and J genes are TRBV5-4 and TRBJ2-3, with D maybe TRBD2 (5 bases). Trimming took off 6 bases at V and 4 bases at J, with 9 bases between the two ends. CDR3 length: 12 residues. Germline CDR1 reads SGHNT; CDR2 reads YYREEE (reference sequence). The DNA for the CDR3 is TGTGCCAGCAACGGGGTCGCAGATACGCAGTATTTT. Residues: CASNGVADTQYF.

The V gene is TRBV5-1, the J gene TRBJ1-1; 9 nucleotides align to TRBD1. Germline V gives CDR1 SGHRS, CDR2 YFSETQ. With 3 bases clipped from V and 6 bases from J, the junction kept 6 bases outside the gene matches. The CDR3 is made up of 14 amino acids. CDR3 sequence reads: CASSWGTGMAEAFF. CDR3 DNA sequence: TGCGCCAGCAGCTGGGGGACAGGGATGGCTGAAGCTTTCTTT.

The V and J genes are TRBV6-1 and TRBJ1-2; unclear D gene. V lost 4 bases to trimming and J lost 8 bases, with 23 bases between them. The CDR3 totals 16 residues. Germline CDR1 reads MNHNS; CDR2 reads SASEGT. This CDR3 is CASSVSLWTEGEGYTF. The CDR3 DNA reads as TGTGCCAGCAGTGTAAGTCTTTGGACGGAGGGAGAGGGCTACACCTTC.

This chain joins TRBV15 and TRBJ1-5, with D unclear. V was clipped by 0 bases and J by 2 bases, with 5 bases between them. This CDR3 comprises 14 residues. CDR1 is LNHNV and CDR2 is YYDKDF in the germline V gene (reference sequence). CDR3 amino acids: CATSRDSRNQPQHF. The CDR3 DNA reads TGTGCCACCAGCAGAGACAGTCGCAATCAGCCCCAGCATTTT.

CDR3 DNA sequence: TGCGCCAGCAGCTACAGGGTACAGGGCACCGGGGAGCTGTTTTTT. Its translation: CASSYRVQGTGELFF. The J gene is TRBJ2-2, the V gene TRBV5-1; TRBD1 is a possible D gene (6 bases). The V end lost 3 bases, the J end lost 4 bases, and 13 bases lay between the germline ends. Germline V CDR1 and CDR2: SGHRS, YFSETQ. The CDR3 is made up of 15 amino acids.

The chain couples TRBV5-8 to TRBJ2-7, with 9 bases fitting TRBD1. Looked up from germline, CDR1 is SGHTS and CDR2 is YDEGEE. This CDR3 is 18 amino acids long. With 0 bases clipped from V and 3 bases from J, the junction kept 13 bases outside the gene matches. The CDR3 DNA follows: TGTGCCAGCAGCTTGGTGCCTGTGCGGACAGGGGAGGACTACGAGCAGTACTTC. Translation: CASSLVPVRTGEDYEQYF.

The chain has TRBV12-1 and TRBJ1-5; the D call TRBD1 from the table was never checked on the DNA. TRBV12-1 is termed a pseudogene. The CDR3 extends over 15 amino acids. The CDR3 protein is CASSPVHTGVQPQHF. CDR3 DNA: TGTGCCAGCAGCCCGGTTCACACAGGGGTGCAGCCCCAGCATTTT.

J is TRBJ2-1 and V is TRBV11-1, with D maybe TRBD1 (6 bases). The CDR3 is 14 amino acids. Germline CDR1 is SGHAT and CDR2 is FQDESV (reference sequence). V shed 5 bases and J shed 6 bases, with 14 bases lying between them. This chain's CDR3 is CASSDRFGGNEQFF. CDR3 DNA: TGTGCCAGCAGCGACAGGTTTGGGGGCAATGAGCAGTTCTTC.

This clone has more than one count but fewer than ten. V gene TRBV6-5 combines with J gene TRBJ1-2; D may be TRBD1 (6 bases). This CDR3 region has 15 residues. The V and J ends lost 4 bases and 4 bases respectively, with 16 bases between them. Germline V lookup: CDR1 MNHEY, CDR2 SVGAGI. The CDR3 coding sequence is TGTGCCAGCAGTTTCAGCCAGGCGGGGGCCTATGGCTACACCTTC. It is translated as CASSFSQAGAYGYTF.